The rows below give T cell receptor beta chains drawn from one sample of a study of CDR3 diversity in severe acne. TCRdb redid the calling of the PCR reads with MiXCR, one entry per CDR3 protein. This sample carries more than 70,000 distinct CDR3 sequences, 49% of them seen once, and the ten largest clones take around 10%. Sequenced sample: blood. Every receptor here comes from a male donor with severe acne vulgaris. The CDR3 runs from the conserved cysteine through the conserved F or W. The D gene is left open where the match is weak. Clone size, where shown, is once, few, many, or a class for clones that have expanded.

D	size	V	J	DNA	CDR3
TRBD2	.	TRBV10-1	TRBJ2-3	TGCGCCAGCAGAGGGGGGGGGACTAGCGGGAGGGGGGCAGATACGCAGTATTTT	CASRGGGTSGRGADTQYF
TRBD2	many	TRBV5-1	TRBJ2-3	TGCGCCAGCAGCGGTGGCGGGAGGACAGATACGCAGTATTTT	CASSGGGRTDTQYF
TRBD2	few	TRBV25-1	TRBJ2-3	TGTGCCAGCCCCCGACTAGCTCGACCAGATACGCAGTATTTT	CASPRLARPDTQYF
.	many	TRBV6-1	TRBJ1-1	TGTGCCAGCAGCAAAAGCCCCACAGGTTCGGCTTTCTTT	CASSKSPTGSAFF
.	.	TRBV28	TRBJ1-2	TGTGCCAGCCTAGACGGGGGGGCCTACAATGGCTACACCTTC	CASLDGGAYNGYTF
.	few	TRBV9	TRBJ2-2	TGTGCCAGCAGCGGGGTCCCCAACACCGGGGAGCTGTTTTTT	CASSGVPNTGELFF
TRBD2	.	TRBV19	TRBJ2-5	TGTGCCAGTAGTATAGATACCGGGAGGGGGGAGACCCAGTACTTC	CASSIDTGRGETQYF
.	.	TRBV25-1	TRBJ1-1	TGTGCCAGCAGTGACGGTGGGTACACTGAAGCTTTCTTT	CASSDGGYTEAFF
.	few	TRBV10-3	TRBJ1-1	TGTGCCAGCAGTTACGCTACGGGGGGCTCTGAAGCTTTCTTT	CASSYATGGSEAFF
.	many	TRBV20-1	TRBJ1-1	TGCAGTGTGACCACTGAAGCTTTCTTT	CSVTTEAFF
.	once	TRBV4-1	TRBJ2-3	TGCGCCAGCAGCCAAGATCTTAGGTCAGCCACAGATACGCAGTATTTT	CASSQDLRSATDTQYF
.	.	TRBV7-6	TRBJ2-1	.	CASSPATGETEALFGQGNEQFF
TRBD1	.	TRBV4-1	TRBJ2-7	TGCGCCAGCAGCCAACGGACAGGGGTAGGGTACGAGCAGTACTTC	CASSQRTGVGYEQYF
.	many	TRBV20-1	TRBJ2-2	TGCAGTGCTAGAGATGAGGGGACGAACACCGGGGAGCTGTTTTTT	CSARDEGTNTGELFF
TRBD1	.	TRBV7-8	TRBJ2-7	TGTGCCAGCAGCTTAGGACAGGGGGCTACCTACGAGCAGTACTTC	CASSLGQGATYEQYF
.	many	TRBV7-9	TRBJ1-1	TGTGCCAGCAGCTTAGCAACTGGAAAGACTGAAGCTTTCTTT	CASSLATGKTEAFF
.	few	TRBV25-1	TRBJ1-1	TGTGCCAGCAGTGAAGCAGGGAGGAACACTGAAGCTTTCTTT	CASSEAGRNTEAFF
.	.	TRBV12-5	TRBJ1-1	TGTGCTAGTGGTTTGAGGCCCGGGGGCACTGAAGCTTTCTTT	CASGLRPGGTEAFF
TRBD2	.	TRBV20-1	TRBJ2-1	TGCAGTGCTGGGGATGGGGGGGGGGGGGACCGATACAATGAGCAGTTCTTC	CSAGDGGGGDRYNEQFF
TRBD2	many	TRBV7-8	TRBJ2-2	TGTGCCAGCAGCCTGCGACTAGCGGGAGGGAGAACCGGGGAGCTGTTTTTT	CASSLRLAGGRTGELFF
TRBD1	once	TRBV7-6	TRBJ1-1	TGTGCCAGCAGCTTAGGGGACAGGAACACTGAAGCCTTCTTT	CASSLGDRNTEAFF
TRBD1	few	TRBV19	TRBJ1-2	TGTGCCAGTAGTATAGGCGGACAGGGACATGGCTACACCTTC	CASSIGGQGHGYTF
TRBD1	.	TRBV25-1	TRBJ1-6	TGTGCCAGCACCTTAGGACAGGGAGATAATTCACCCCTCCACTTT	CASTLGQGDNSPLHF
.	.	TRBV3-1	TRBJ2-7	TGTGCCAGCAGTCTACGCTCTGGCCCCGGCGGCTCCGAGCAGTACTTC	CASSLRSGPGGSEQYF
TRBD2	.	TRBV4-3	TRBJ2-2	TGCGCCAGCAGCCAGGGACTAGCTCAGGCCCGTGGGGAGCTGTTTTTT	CASSQGLAQARGELFF
.	few	TRBV25-1	TRBJ1-2	TGTGCCAGCAGTGAATTAGGGTCAGATGGCTACACCTTC	CASSELGSDGYTF
TRBD1	many	TRBV20-1	TRBJ2-6	TGCAGTGCAAAGACAGGGCCCTCTGGGGCCAACGTCCTGACTTTC	CSAKTGPSGANVLTF
.	many	TRBV18	TRBJ1-5	TGTGCCAGCTCACCACCAGGGATCGCCAATCAGCCCCAGCATTTT	CASSPPGIANQPQHF
.	medium-sized	TRBV7-3	TRBJ2-3	TGTGCCAGCGCCCTAGAGCCTAGATTCACAGATACGCAGTATTTT	CASALEPRFTDTQYF
.	.	TRBV6-2/TRBV6-3	TRBJ1-2	TGTGCCAGCATGGATCAGACAGGCGGCTACACCTTC	CASMDQTGGYTF
.	many	TRBV2	TRBJ2-1	TGTGCCATTCGGGTACAGGGCGCCTCCTACAATGAGCAGTTCTTC	CAIRVQGASYNEQFF
TRBD2	.	TRBV5-1	TRBJ2-7	TGCGCCAGCAGCGGGGTAGCGGGAGTTCGCGAGCAGTACTTC	CASSGVAGVREQYF
.	.	TRBV4-1	TRBJ1-3	TGCGCCAGCAGCCGAATTTCTGACAGAAGCTCTGGAAACACCATATATTTT	CASSRISDRSSGNTIYF